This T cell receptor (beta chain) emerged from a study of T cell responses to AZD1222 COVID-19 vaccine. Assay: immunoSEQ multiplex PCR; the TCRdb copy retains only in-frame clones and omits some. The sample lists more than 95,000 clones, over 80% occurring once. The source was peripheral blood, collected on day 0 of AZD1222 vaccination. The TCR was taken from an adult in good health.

The CDR3 DNA reads TGTGCCAGCACCTCGTCGGCAAGCAATCAGCCCCAGCATTTT. This translates into CASTSSASNQPQHF. The chain combines TRBV3-1 (or the pseudogene TRBV3-2) with TRBJ1-5; D ambiguous. Trimming shortened V by 7 bases and J by 1 base, and 11 bases separated the two germline ends. Germline V CDR1 and CDR2: LGHDT, YNNKEL (reference sequence). The CDR3 is made up of 14 amino acids.